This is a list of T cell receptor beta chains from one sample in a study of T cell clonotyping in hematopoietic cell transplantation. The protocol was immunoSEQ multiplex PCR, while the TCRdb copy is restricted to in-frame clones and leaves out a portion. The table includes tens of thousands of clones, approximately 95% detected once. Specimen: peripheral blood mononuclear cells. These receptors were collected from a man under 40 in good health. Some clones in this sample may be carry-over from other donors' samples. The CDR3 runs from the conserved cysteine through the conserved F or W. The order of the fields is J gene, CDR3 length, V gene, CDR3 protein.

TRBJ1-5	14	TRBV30	CAWSHGYEGQPQHF
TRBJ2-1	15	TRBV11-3	CASSVKWRLYNEQFF
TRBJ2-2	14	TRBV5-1	CASSFGGNTGELFF
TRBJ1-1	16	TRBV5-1	CASSARTGGMNTEAFF
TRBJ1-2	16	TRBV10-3	CAIPLVGQGAFYGYTF
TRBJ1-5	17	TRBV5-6	CASTRWGPFYSNQPQHF
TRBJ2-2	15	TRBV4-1	CASSQGGGNTGELFF
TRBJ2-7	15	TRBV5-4	CASSLEDLAGGEQYF
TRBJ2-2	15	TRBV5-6	CASSQGVQVTGELFF
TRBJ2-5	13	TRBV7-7	CASSFRGGETQYF
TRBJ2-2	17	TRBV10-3	CAISADPSEPNTGELFF
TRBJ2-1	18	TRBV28	CASSYPRDRGRPYNEQFF
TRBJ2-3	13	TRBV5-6	CASSLEEVDTQYF
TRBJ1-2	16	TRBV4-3	CASSQGVRVVQSGYTF
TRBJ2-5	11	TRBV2	CASSGKETQYF
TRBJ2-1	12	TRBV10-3	CASRGVDNEQFF
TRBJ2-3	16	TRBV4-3	CASSQGRGGRTDTQYF
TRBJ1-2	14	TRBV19	CASSPSPLVYGYTF
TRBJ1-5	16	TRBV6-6	CASSYLFGQGEQPQHF